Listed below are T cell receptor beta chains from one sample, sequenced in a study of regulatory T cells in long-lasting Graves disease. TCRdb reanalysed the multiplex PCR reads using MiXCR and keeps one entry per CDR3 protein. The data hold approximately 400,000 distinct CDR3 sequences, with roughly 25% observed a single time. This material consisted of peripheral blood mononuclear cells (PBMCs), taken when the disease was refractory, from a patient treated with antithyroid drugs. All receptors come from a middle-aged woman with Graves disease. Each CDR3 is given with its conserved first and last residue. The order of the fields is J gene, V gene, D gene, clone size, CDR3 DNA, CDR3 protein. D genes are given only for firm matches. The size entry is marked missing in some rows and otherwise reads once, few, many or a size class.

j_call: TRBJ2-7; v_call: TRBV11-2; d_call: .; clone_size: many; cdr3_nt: TGTGCCAGCAGCTTAGTTGCGGACCGCGGCTCCTACGAGCAGTACTTC; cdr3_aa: CASSLVADRGSYEQYF
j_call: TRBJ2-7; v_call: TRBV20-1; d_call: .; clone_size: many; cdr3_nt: TGCAGTGCTAGCTCCGGGACCCCGTCGGTGGAATACTTC; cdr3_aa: CSASSGTPSVEYF
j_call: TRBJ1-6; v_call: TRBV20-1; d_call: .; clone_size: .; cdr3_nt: TGCAGTGCTAGTAGTACGAGGGGGGCCCATTCACCCCTCCACTTT; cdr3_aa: CSASSTRGAHSPLHF
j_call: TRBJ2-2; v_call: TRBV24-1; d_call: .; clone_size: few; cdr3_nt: TGTGCCAGCGGGGCTAGCGAAACCGGGGAGCTGTTTTTT; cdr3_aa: CASGASETGELFF
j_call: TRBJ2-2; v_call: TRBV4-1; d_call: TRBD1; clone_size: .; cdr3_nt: TGCGCCAGCAGCCAAGATCGGGCAGGGGGATACGGGGAGCTGTTTTTT; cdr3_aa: CASSQDRAGGYGELFF
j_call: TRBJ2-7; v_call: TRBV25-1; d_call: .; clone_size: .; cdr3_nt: TGTGCCAGCAGTGCTAGGACGGTAACCTACGAGCAGTACTTC; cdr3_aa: CASSARTVTYEQYF
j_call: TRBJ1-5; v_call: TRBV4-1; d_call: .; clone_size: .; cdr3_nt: TGCGCCAGCAGACCACAGGGTAGCAATCAGCCCCAGCATTTT; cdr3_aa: CASRPQGSNQPQHF
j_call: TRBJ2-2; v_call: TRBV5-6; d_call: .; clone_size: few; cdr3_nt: TGTGCCAGCAGCTTGATCACTCGCACCGGGGAGCTGTTTTTT; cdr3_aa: CASSLITRTGELFF
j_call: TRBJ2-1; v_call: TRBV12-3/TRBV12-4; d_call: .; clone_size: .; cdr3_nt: TGTGCCAGCAGTTTCCTCACCAATAATGAGCAGTTCTTC; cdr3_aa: CASSFLTNNEQFF
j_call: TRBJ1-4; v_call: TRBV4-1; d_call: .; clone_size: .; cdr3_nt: TGCGCCAGCAGCCATTCCGGGGAGCGGGAAAAACTGTTTTTT; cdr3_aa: CASSHSGEREKLFF
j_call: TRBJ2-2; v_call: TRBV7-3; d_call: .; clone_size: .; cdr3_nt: TGTGCCAGCAGCCTTACGGGCCTGGCGAACACCGGGGAGCTGTTTTTT; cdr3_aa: CASSLTGLANTGELFF
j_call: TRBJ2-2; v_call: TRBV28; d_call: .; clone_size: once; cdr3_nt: TGTGCCAGCAGGAAATTTCTAGCAGCCACCGGGGAGCTGTTTTTT; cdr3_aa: CASRKFLAATGELFF
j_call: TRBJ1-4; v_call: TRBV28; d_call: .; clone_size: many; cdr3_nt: TGTGCCAGTAACTGGGGGGGCATTACAACTAATGAAAAACTGTTTTTT; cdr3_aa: CASNWGGITTNEKLFF
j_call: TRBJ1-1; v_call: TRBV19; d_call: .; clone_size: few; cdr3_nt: TGTGCCAGTAGTGGCCGGGGGGGCGCCTCTGAAGCTTTCTTT; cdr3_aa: CASSGRGGASEAFF
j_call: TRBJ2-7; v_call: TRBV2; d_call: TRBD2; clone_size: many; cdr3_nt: TGTGCCAGCAGTGGGACTAGTTACGAGCAGTACTTC; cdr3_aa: CASSGTSYEQYF
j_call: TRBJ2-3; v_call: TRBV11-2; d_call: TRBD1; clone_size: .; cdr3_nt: TGTGCCAGCAGCTTGGTCTTGACAGGGAGCACAGATACGCAGTATTTT; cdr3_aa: CASSLVLTGSTDTQYF
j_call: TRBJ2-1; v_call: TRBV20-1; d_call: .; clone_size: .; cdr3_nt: TGCAGTGCTAAGGTGGCGGTGGGTGAGCCCTACAATGAGCAGTTCTTC; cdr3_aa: CSAKVAVGEPYNEQFF
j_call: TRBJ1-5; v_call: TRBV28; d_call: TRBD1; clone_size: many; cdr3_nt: TGTGCCAGCAGTTCCGTTCTACAGGGGACAAATCAGCCCCAGCATTTT; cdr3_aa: CASSSVLQGTNQPQHF
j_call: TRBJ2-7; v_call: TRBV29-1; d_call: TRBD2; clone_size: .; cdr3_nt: TGCAGCGTTGAAACCGGACTAGCGGGGTACGAGCAGTACTTC; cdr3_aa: CSVETGLAGYEQYF
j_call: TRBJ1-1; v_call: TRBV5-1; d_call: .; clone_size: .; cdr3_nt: TGCGCCAGCAGCCCTAAGGGGGACTTAAGGCCCTCTAAGGATGAAGCTTCCTTT; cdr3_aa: CASSPKGDLRPSKDEASF
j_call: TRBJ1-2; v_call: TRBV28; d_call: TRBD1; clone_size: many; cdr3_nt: TGTGCCAGCAGTCCACAGGGGGAAGCGATAGGTGGCTACACCTTC; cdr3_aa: CASSPQGEAIGGYTF
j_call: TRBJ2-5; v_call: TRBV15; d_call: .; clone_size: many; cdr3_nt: TGTGCCACCAGAGAGGGGACTGGAAAAGAGACCCAGTACTTC; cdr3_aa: CATREGTGKETQYF